A selection of T cell receptor beta chains follows, all from one sample in a study of cytomegalovirus exposure and HLA in healthy donors. TCRdb's table, derived via immunoSEQ multiplex PCR, lists solely in-frame clones and lacks some. The sample contains 90,000 to 150,000 clones, 88% of which appear only once. The specimen was PBMCs. Every receptor here comes from a man between 18 and 29 years old in good health and CMV-seropositive. CDR3s include the opening cysteine and the closing phenylalanine or tryptophan. Fields, in order: V gene, J gene, D gene, CDR3 length, clone size, CDR3 protein, CDR3 DNA. A D gene is named only where the DNA matches it firmly. Part of the rows lack a size; the others show once, few, many or a class for expanded clones.

V: TRBV7-9; J: TRBJ1-5; D: TRBD1; length: 15; size: .; CDR3: CASSPGTGDNQPQHF; DNA: TGTGCCAGCAGCCCCGGGACAGGGGATAATCAGCCCCAGCATTTT
V: TRBV27; J: TRBJ2-5; D: TRBD1; length: 13; size: .; CDR3: CASSTGERETQYF; DNA: TGTGCCAGCAGTACAGGGGAACGGGAGACCCAGTACTTC
V: TRBV27; J: TRBJ2-1; D: TRBD1; length: 14; size: once; CDR3: CASSLDRGQGEQFF; DNA: TGTGCCAGCAGTTTAGACAGGGGGCAGGGGGAGCAGTTCTTC
V: TRBV4-1; J: TRBJ1-6; D: .; length: 15; size: .; CDR3: CASSQVDRDTGPLHF; DNA: TGCGCCAGCAGCCAAGTGGATCGGGACACCGGCCCCCTCCACTTT
V: TRBV6-1; J: TRBJ1-5; D: .; length: 13; size: few; CDR3: CASKKGGNQPQHF; DNA: TGTGCCAGCAAAAAGGGAGGCAATCAGCCCCAGCATTTT
V: TRBV10-1; J: TRBJ1-5; D: .; length: 17; size: .; CDR3: CASRPTGIVNGNQPQHF; DNA: TGCGCCAGCAGGCCGACAGGAATAGTTAATGGCAATCAGCCCCAGCATTTT
V: TRBV6-1; J: TRBJ2-1; D: .; length: 18; size: .; CDR3: CASSEAEISRRFYNEQFF; DNA: TGTGCCAGCAGTGAAGCGGAAATCAGCCGGAGATTCTACAATGAGCAGTTCTTC
V: TRBV15; J: TRBJ2-3; D: TRBD2; length: 16; size: .; CDR3: CATSTRLAGGVDTQYF; DNA: TGTGCCACCAGCACCAGACTAGCGGGGGGAGTAGATACGCAGTATTTT
V: TRBV11-2; J: TRBJ2-2; D: .; length: 15; size: .; CDR3: CASSPYAVSGGELFF; DNA: TGTGCCAGCAGCCCCTATGCGGTTTCGGGCGGGGAGCTGTTTTTT
V: TRBV28; J: TRBJ2-7; D: .; length: 11; size: .; CDR3: CASSQNYEQYF; DNA: TGTGCCAGCAGTCAAAACTACGAGCAGTACTTC
V: TRBV7-9; J: TRBJ1-1; D: .; length: 14; size: .; CDR3: CASSLDPSPGGAFF; DNA: TGTGCCAGCAGCTTAGACCCTTCGCCAGGTGGGGCTTTCTTT
V: TRBV28; J: TRBJ2-1; D: .; length: 13; size: .; CDR3: CASSLSSYNEQFF; DNA: TGTGCCAGCAGCCTGAGCTCCTACAATGAGCAGTTCTTC
V: TRBV27; J: TRBJ2-7; D: .; length: 14; size: .; CDR3: CASSFGDTSYEQYF; DNA: TGTGCCAGCAGTTTCGGGGACACTTCCTACGAGCAGTACTTC
V: TRBV27; J: TRBJ2-7; D: TRBD1; length: 15; size: .; CDR3: CASSYTGGALYEQYF; DNA: TGTGCCAGCAGTTATACAGGGGGCGCCCTCTACGAGCAGTACTTC
V: TRBV18; J: TRBJ2-1; D: TRBD1; length: 15; size: once; CDR3: CASSPLGQGRNEQFF; DNA: TGTGCCAGCTCACCATTGGGACAGGGCCGCAATGAGCAGTTCTTC